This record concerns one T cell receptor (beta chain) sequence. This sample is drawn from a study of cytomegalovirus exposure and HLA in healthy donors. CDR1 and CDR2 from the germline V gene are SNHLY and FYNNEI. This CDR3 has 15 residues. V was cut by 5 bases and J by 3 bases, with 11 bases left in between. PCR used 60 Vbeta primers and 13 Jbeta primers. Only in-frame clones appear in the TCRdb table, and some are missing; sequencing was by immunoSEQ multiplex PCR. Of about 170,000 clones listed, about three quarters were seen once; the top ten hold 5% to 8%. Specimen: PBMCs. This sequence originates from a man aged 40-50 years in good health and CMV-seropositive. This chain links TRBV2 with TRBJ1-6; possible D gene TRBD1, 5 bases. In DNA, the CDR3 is TGTGCCAGCAGTCCCCAGGGCAGCTATAATTCACCCCTCCACTTT. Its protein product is CASSPQGSYNSPLHF.